Included here is one T cell receptor (beta chain) sequence, with context. Its target is not known. The record originates from a study of T cell responses to AZD1222 COVID-19 vaccine. Study results and caveats: Clonal diversity may have been underestimated in mostly white British donors.

Data came from immunoSEQ multiplex PCR; TCRdb stores just in-frame clones and leaves some out. The sample yields 30,000 to 35,000 clones, more than 85% seen once. Germline V lookup: CDR1 LGHNT, CDR2 FRNRAP. V lost 1 base, J lost 5 bases, and 5 bases stayed unmatched. The CDR3 runs to 15 residues. The origin of this receptor is an adult in good health. The gene calls are TRBV12-5 and TRBJ1-2, with 9 bases fitting TRBD1. This material consisted of peripheral blood, taken on day 0 of AZD1222 vaccination. The CDR3: CASGLDATGGYGYTF. In DNA, the CDR3 is TGTGCTAGTGGTTTGGACGCGACAGGGGGGTATGGCTACACCTTC.